These 7 T cell receptor beta chains originate from one sample sequenced in a study of T cell clusters in autoimmune cytopenias. Multiplex touch-down PCR amplified TRB using TRB-A and TRB-B pools in one tube. TCRdb reanalyzed the multiplex PCR reads, giving one entry per CDR3 protein sequence and no DNA. The table lists under 800 distinct CDR3 sequences. Each sample's input was roughly 270 ng genomic DNA, about 38,000 genome equivalents. These same data were also listed under a study on T cell repertoires in aging, cancer and after chemotherapy.

The sequenced sample was peripheral blood. These receptors were obtained from a human donor in good health.

V usage is TRBV19 and J usage is TRBJ2-1; TCRdb proposes TRBD2, but this gene call is untestable without DNA. Per the germline V gene, CDR1 is LNHDA and CDR2 is SQIVND (reference sequence). The CDR3 runs to 12 residues. The CDR3 spells CASRDSLGEQFF. The full variable domain, completed using reference TRBV19 and TRBJ2-1, is DGGITQSPKYLFRKEGQNVTLSCEQNLNHDAMYWYRQDPGQGLRLIYYSQIVNDFQKGDIAEGYSVSREKKESFPLTVTSAQKNPTAFYLCASRDSLGEQFFGPGTRLTVL.

The genes are TRBV19 and TRBJ1-2. CDR1 and CDR2 from the germline V gene are LNHDA and SQIVND (reference sequence). This CDR3 has 16 amino acids. Here the CDR3 reads CASSMGIQAGIYGYTF.

This clonotype is labeled medium-sized based on frequency. This CDR3 is CASSLDSYNEQFF. V gene TRBV11-2 combines with J gene TRBJ2-1. This CDR3 comprises 13 residues. The V gene's germline CDR1 is SGHAT and CDR2 FQNNGV.

The chain has TRBV19 and TRBJ2-2. This CDR3 spans 12 amino acids. Per germline, CDR1 LNHDA and CDR2 SQIVND (reference sequence). CDR3 protein: CASSISGGELFF.

This clonotype shows up as large by frequency. The chain links TRBV15 to TRBJ1-2; TCRdb returns TRBD1, unconfirmable since there is no DNA. CDR3 size: 13 residues. The V gene's germline CDR1 is LNHNV and CDR2 YYDKDF (reference sequence). CDR3 residues: CATSRGQDYGYTF.

Considering frequency, this clonotype is large. V usage is TRBV30 and J usage is TRBJ2-7; there is no DNA to check the TCRdb D call of TRBD2. The CDR3 sequence is 16 residues long. The germline gives CDR1 GTSNPN, CDR2 SVGIG (reference sequence). CDR3 sequence: CAWSGSGLDFSYEQYF.

The rearrangement links TRBV5-4 to TRBJ2-1; TCRdb's D call, TRBD2, is unchecked because there is no DNA. CDR3 length equals 13 residues. The V gene's germline CDR1 is SGHNT and CDR2 YYREEE (reference sequence). The CDR3 sequence: CASSYSGSYEQFF. The complete variable domain, with remaining parts taken from reference TRBV5-4 and TRBJ2-1, reads ETGVTQSPTHLIKTRGQQVTLRCSSQSGHNTVSWYQQALGQGPQFIFQYYREEENGRGNFPPRFSGLQFPNYSSELNVNALELDDSALYLCASSYSGSYEQFFGPGTRLTVL.